This T cell receptor (beta chain) was identified during a study of T-cell memory formation after mild COVID-19. Study-level results: CD4+ clones that contracted lay mainly in CM and EM; CD8+ ones lay in EMRA. Later expanders leaned CD4+, whereas day 15 to 85 contracting clones were balanced CD4/CD8. The appearance of some responding clones in pre-infection memory suggested that cross-reactive memory joined.

The CDR3 is 12 residues long. Trimming cost V 8 bases and J 6 bases; bases outside gene matches: 2. Germline CDR1 reads MNHEY; CDR2 reads SVGAGI. TCRdb used MiXCR to reprocess the 5' RACE reads, holding one entry per CDR3 protein. The sample consists of about 560,000 distinct CDR3 sequences, 15% to 20% of them appearing once. In the case of this clonotype: Its antigen is undetermined.

The sequencing sample was made of PBMCs or a T cell subset sorted from them (not recorded which). This receptor was taken from an adult woman who had mild COVID-19 (a few samples of this study predate the infection). Cell type and time point are not known. J is TRBJ2-1 and V is TRBV6-5; 9 bases map to TRBD1. CDR3 loop: CASWDRVNEQFF. For the CDR3, the DNA is TGTGCCAGCTGGGACAGGGTCAATGAGCAGTTCTTC.